The 11 T cell receptor beta chains reported below all come from one sample, sequenced in a study of early T cells in non-severe SARS-CoV-2 infection (dated by TCRdb to about 2021). The library was prepared using 5' RACE. The sequencer was a NextSeq 500. TCRdb redid the processing of the public reads, applying fastp at Q25 and MiXCR, and retained in-frame beta chains. Identical CDR3 protein sequences are pooled into one entry, listed with their most common genes and DNA. The sample has around 60,000 distinct CDR3 sequences on record, roughly 13% of them singletons. The top ten hold about 9.7% of the sample. The sequencing input was whole blood. The receptors stem from an adult who was a healthcare worker with PCR-confirmed SARS-CoV-2 infection or an uninfected control (not recorded which).

This clonotype was seen ten or more times. The rearrangement links TRBV27 to TRBJ2-3; TRBD1 aligns across 7 bases. Per the germline V gene, CDR1 is MNHEY and CDR2 is SMNVEV (reference sequence). V was pared by 3 bases and J by 4 bases, with 4 bases of the junction left unmatched. The CDR3 has 14 residues. The CDR3 region has the DNA TGTGCCAGCAGTTTGGGACAGACTTCAGATACGCAGTATTTT. Its translation: CASSLGQTSDTQYF.

V and J are TRBV10-2 and TRBJ2-7; no reliable D call. V was shortened by 9 bases and J by 5 bases, with 11 bases between the two germline ends. The CDR3 has 11 amino acids. The germline CDR1 and CDR2 sequences are WSHSY and SAAADI. CDR3 sequence reads: CASALADEQYF. For the CDR3, the DNA is TGCGCCAGTGCATTGGCGGACGAGCAGTACTTC.

The chain joins TRBV5-1 to TRBJ2-5; D might be TRBD1 (6 bases). The CDR3 has 14 residues. Trimming left V 2 bases short and J 5 bases short, with 13 bases between. Germline V gene data show CDR1 as SGHRS and CDR2 as YFSETQ. In DNA form, the CDR3 reads TGCGCCAGCAGCTTTAAACAGGGCGGGGAGACCCAGTACTTC. Its protein product is CASSFKQGGETQYF.

The table lists this clonotype with many counts. The CDR3, as DNA: TGCAGTGCTAGGGGTAGGGGGTATAACACTGAAGCTTTCTTT. Translation gives CSARGRGYNTEAFF. The chain carries TRBV20-1 and TRBJ1-1; D may be TRBD1 (6 bases). Germline-derived CDR1 and CDR2 are DFQATT and SNEGSKA (reference sequence). Trimming took 3 bases from V and 2 from J, leaving 13 bases between them. The CDR3 loop spans 14 amino acids.

This clonotype was seen repeatedly, ten times or more. The rearrangement links TRBV29-1 to TRBJ1-2; D is unresolved. Germline CDR1 SQVTM, CDR2 ANQGSEA. V was pared by 1 base and J by 5 bases, with 5 bases between. The CDR3 consists of 11 residues. In DNA form, the CDR3 reads TGCAGCGTTGAAGTTGGGTATGGCTACACCTTC. Its translation is CSVEVGYGYTF.

Notes on this clonotype: A read error may account for a junction end that differs from germline. J is TRBJ1-2 and V is TRBV6-1; D is unclear. The germline CDR1 and CDR2 sequences are MNHNS and SASEGT. The CDR3 extends over 10 amino acids. The CDR3 spells CASSEEGYPF. CDR3 nucleotide sequence: TGTGCCAGCAGTGAAGAGGGCTACCCCTTC.

In this sample, this clonotype turned up once. This may arise from a read error, as a much more abundant clone is one base away. The V gene is TRBV2, the J gene TRBJ2-2, with TRBD2 identical over 7 bases. This CDR3 is built from 15 residues. Germline V gives CDR1 SNHLY, CDR2 FYNNEI. CDR3 nucleotides: TGTGCCGGCAGTGACGTTTCTAGCGGCACCGGGGAGCTGTTTTTT. This codes for CAGSDVSSGTGELFF.

The table lists this clonotype with a few counts. The genes are TRBV20-1 and TRBJ1-3, with D perhaps TRBD1 (5 bases). Germline assignment: CDR1 DFQATT and CDR2 SNEGSKA (reference sequence). The CDR3 sequence is 12 residues long. This chain's CDR3 is CSFFGGGNTIYF. CDR3 DNA: TGCAGCTTCTTCGGGGGTGGAAACACCATATATTTT.

Of note for this clonotype: The junction and the germline gene differ at one end; a read error may be behind it. The chain couples TRBV7-9 to TRBJ1-5; TRBD1 is a possible D gene (6 bases). Germline loops: CDR1 SEHNR, CDR2 FQNEAQ (reference sequence). This CDR3 is built from 14 residues. CDR3 nucleotide sequence: TGTGCCAGCAGCCCGGGAGGGGACAATCAGTCCCAGCATTTT. As protein: CASSPGGDNQSQHF.

V is TRBV4-1 and J is TRBJ1-5, with D possibly matching TRBD1 (5 bases). The V gene's germline CDR1 is MGHRA and CDR2 YSYEKL. The CDR3 is 15 amino acids. Trimming removed 5 bases at V and 1 base at J, with 12 bases between. In DNA, the CDR3 is TGCGCCAGCAGCAAGACAGAGCTCAGCAATCAGCCCCAGCATTTT. Translated: CASSKTELSNQPQHF.

In its sample, this clonotype was seen many times. The CDR3 region has the DNA TGTGCCAGCAGCTCTACTACAGGGAGCGCTGAAGCTTTCTTT. Translation gives CASSSTTGSAEAFF. The J gene is TRBJ1-1, the V gene TRBV7-2, with D perhaps matching TRBD1 (6 bases). Between the trimmed V and J ends, which lost 4 bases and 6 bases, there was a span of 15 bases. The V gene's germline CDR1 is SGHTA and CDR2 FQGNSA. CDR3 size: 14 residues.